The clone carrying this T cell receptor (beta chain) was detected a few times. The antigen remains undetermined. With a J-beta primer mix and a sample-barcoded 5' primer, a second PCR ran 7 to 11 cycles. A tag from a template-switch adaptor with 12 random nucleotides marked each cDNA molecule. TCRdb reanalysed the 5' RACE reads using MiXCR and keeps one entry per CDR3 protein. This table holds 1.5 million to 1.9 million distinct CDR3 sequences, roughly 43% found once. This sample stems from a study of blood T cells in healthy people across ages. Turning to the study itself: Every two T cells gave about one barcoded beta molecule via template switching.

Overall study findings and caveats: TCR beta diversity tracked closely with naive T cell percentage.

Those donating, healthy Caucasian individuals from Russia, were aged roughly 6 to 100. This receptor was obtained from a woman under 30 in good health. What was sequenced was blood.

The CDR3 reads CASTRDRGTHNEQFF. Written as DNA, the CDR3 is TGTGCCAGCACTCGGGACAGGGGGACCCACAATGAGCAGTTCTTC. This chain connects TRBV27 to TRBJ2-1, with 11 bases lining up with TRBD1. The CDR3 spans 15 residues. Trimming took 7 bases from V and 5 from J; bases not matched to a gene: 7. Germline values: CDR1 MNHEY, CDR2 SMNVEV (reference sequence).